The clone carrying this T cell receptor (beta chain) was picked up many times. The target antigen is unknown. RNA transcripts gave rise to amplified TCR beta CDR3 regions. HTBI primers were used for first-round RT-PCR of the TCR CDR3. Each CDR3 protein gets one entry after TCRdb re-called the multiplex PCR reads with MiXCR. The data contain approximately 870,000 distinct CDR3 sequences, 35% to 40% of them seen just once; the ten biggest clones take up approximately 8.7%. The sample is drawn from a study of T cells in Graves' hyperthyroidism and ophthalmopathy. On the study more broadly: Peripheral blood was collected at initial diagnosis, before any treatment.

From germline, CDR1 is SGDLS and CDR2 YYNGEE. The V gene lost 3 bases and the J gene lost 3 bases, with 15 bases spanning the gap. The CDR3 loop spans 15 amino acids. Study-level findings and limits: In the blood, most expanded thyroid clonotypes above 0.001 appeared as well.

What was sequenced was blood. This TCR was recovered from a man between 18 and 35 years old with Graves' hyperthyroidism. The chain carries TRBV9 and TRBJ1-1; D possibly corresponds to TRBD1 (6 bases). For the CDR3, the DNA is TGTGCCAGCAGCGCCGGCCAGGGGACTTACACTGAAGCTTTCTTT. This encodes CASSAGQGTYTEAFF.